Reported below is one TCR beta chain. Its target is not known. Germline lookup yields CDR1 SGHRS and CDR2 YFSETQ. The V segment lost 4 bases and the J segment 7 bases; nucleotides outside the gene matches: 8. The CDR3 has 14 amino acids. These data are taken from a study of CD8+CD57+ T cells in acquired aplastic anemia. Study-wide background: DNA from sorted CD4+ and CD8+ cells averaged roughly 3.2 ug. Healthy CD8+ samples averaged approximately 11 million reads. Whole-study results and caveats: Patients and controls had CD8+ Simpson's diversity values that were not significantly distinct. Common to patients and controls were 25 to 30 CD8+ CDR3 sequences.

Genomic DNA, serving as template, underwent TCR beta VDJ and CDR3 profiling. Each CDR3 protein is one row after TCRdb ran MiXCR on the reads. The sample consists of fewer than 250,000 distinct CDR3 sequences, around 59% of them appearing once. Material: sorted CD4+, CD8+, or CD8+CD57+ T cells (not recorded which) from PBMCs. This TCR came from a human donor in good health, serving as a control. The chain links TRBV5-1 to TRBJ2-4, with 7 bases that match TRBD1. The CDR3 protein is CASSPDRVWNIQYF. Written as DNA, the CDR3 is TGCGCCAGCAGCCCTGACAGGGTGTGGAACATTCAGTACTTC.